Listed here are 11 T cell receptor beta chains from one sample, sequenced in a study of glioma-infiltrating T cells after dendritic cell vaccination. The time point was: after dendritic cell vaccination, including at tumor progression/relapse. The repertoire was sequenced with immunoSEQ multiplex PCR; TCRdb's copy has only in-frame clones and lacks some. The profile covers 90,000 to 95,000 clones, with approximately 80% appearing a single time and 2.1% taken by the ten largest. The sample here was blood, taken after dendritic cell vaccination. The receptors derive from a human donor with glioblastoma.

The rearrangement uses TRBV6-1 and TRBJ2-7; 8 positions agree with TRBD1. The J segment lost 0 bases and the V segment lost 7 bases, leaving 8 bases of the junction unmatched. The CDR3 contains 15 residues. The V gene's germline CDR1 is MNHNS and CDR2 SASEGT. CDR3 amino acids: CASKKQGGSSYEQYV. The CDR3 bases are TGTGCCAGCAAAAAACAGGGGGGTAGCTCCTACGAGCAGTACGTC.

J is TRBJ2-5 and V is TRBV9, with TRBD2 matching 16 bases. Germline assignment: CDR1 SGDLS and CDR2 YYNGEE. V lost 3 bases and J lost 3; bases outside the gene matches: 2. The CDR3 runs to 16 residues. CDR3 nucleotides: TGTGCCAGCAGCGCCGGGACTAGCGGGAGGGAAGAGACCCAGTACTTC. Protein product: CASSAGTSGREETQYF.

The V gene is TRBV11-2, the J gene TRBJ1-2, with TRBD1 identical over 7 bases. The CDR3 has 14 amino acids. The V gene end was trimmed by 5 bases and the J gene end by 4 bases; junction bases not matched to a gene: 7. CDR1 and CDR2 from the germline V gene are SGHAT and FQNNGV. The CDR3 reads CASSTQTGIYGYTF. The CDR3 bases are TGTGCCAGCAGCACGCAGACAGGGATCTATGGCTACACCTTC.

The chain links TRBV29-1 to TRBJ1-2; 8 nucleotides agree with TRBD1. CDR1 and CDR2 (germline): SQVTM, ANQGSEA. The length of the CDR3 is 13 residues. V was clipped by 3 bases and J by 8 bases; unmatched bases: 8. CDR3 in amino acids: CSVDWQGARGYTF. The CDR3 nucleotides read TGCAGCGTTGACTGGCAGGGGGCACGAGGCTACACCTTC.

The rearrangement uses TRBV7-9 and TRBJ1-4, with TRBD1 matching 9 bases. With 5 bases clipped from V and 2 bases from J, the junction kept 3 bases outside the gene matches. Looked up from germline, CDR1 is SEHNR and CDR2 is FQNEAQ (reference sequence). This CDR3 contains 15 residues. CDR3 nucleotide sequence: TGTGCCAGCAGCCGCGGGACAGGGACTAATGAAAAACTGTTTTTT. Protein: CASSRGTGTNEKLFF.

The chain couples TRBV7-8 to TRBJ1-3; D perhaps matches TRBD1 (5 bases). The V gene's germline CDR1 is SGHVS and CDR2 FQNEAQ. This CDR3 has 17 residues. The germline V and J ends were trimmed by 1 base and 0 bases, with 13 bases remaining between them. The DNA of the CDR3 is TGTGCCAGCAGCTTAGTAGGCAGGGTGTACTCTGGAAACACCATATATTTT. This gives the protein CASSLVGRVYSGNTIYF.

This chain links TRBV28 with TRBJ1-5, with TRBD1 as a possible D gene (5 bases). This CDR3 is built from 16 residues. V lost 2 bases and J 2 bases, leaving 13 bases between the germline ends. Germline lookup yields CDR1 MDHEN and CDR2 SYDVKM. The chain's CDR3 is CASSLATAGGNQPQHF. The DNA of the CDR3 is TGTGCCAGCAGTTTAGCGACGGCGGGGGGCAATCAGCCCCAGCATTTT.

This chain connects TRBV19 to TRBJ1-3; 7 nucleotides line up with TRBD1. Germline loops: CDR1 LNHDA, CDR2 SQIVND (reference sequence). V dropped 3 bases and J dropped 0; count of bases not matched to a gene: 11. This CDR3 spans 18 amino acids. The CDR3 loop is CASSMATTGANSGNTIYF. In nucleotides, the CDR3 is TGTGCCAGTAGTATGGCAACAACAGGGGCCAACTCTGGAAACACCATATATTTT.

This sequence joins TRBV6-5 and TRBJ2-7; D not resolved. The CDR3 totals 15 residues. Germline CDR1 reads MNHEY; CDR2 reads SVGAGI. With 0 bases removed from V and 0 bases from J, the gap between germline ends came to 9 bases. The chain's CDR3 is CASSYSSTVSYEQYF. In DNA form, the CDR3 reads TGTGCCAGCAGTTACTCTTCCACAGTCTCCTACGAGCAGTACTTC.

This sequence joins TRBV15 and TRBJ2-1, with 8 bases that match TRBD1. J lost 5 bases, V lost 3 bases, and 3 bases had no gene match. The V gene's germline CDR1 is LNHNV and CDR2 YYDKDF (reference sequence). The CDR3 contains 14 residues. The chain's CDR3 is CATSSRTGHNEQFF. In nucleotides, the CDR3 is TGTGCCACCAGCAGCCGGACAGGGCACAATGAGCAGTTCTTC.

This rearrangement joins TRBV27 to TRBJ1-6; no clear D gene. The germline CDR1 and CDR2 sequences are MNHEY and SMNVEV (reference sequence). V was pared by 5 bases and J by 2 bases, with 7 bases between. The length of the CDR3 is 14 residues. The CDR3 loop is CASSGLTYNSPLHF. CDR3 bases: TGTGCCAGCAGTGGACTGACCTATAATTCACCCCTCCACTTT.